These 5 T cell receptor beta chains originate from one sample sequenced in a study of T cell repertoires in cytomegalovirus infection. MiXCR was run by TCRdb on the reads, yielding one entry per CDR3 protein. The sample includes 200,000 to 300,000 distinct CDR3 sequences, around 6.6% of them seen just once. The sequenced material came from PBMCs. All receptors derive from a human donor in good health (CMV status not recorded). Some clones in this sample may be carry-over from other donors' samples.

This clonotype was detected ten times or more. The chain has TRBV7-9 and TRBJ1-1; a possible D gene is TRBD1 (6 bases). Trimming shortened V by 4 bases and J by 4 bases, and 10 bases separated the two germline ends. CDR1 and CDR2 from the germline V gene are SEHNR and FQNEAQ (reference sequence). The CDR3 loop spans 13 amino acids. For the CDR3, the DNA is TGTGCCAGCAGCTCAGGACAGTTCACTGAAGCTTTCTTT. Its protein product is CASSSGQFTEAFF.

Ten or more counts support this clonotype. This sequence joins TRBV28 and TRBJ1-4; D unclear. V lost 5 bases, J lost 0 bases, and 10 bases lay in between. Germline loops: CDR1 MDHEN, CDR2 SYDVKM. This CDR3 comprises 15 residues. CDR3 protein: CASSDPSTTNEKLFF. CDR3 coding DNA: TGTGCCAGCAGTGATCCCAGCACAACTAATGAAAAACTGTTTTTT.

J is TRBJ2-6 and V is TRBV2; no clear D. The CDR3 has 13 residues. Germline-derived CDR1 and CDR2 are SNHLY and FYNNEI. The germline V and J ends were trimmed by 9 bases and 4 bases, with 10 bases remaining between them. In nucleotides, the CDR3 is TGTGCCAGACGGCCGTCCGGGGCCAACGTCCTGACTTTC. This gives the protein CARRPSGANVLTF.

Many counts were recorded for this clonotype. The rearrangement uses TRBV7-2 and TRBJ1-5, with D uncertain. With 2 bases removed from V and 0 bases from J, the gap between germline ends came to 8 bases. The CDR3 extends over 15 amino acids. Germline-derived CDR1 and CDR2 are SGHTA and FQGNSA. The chain's CDR3 is CASSLYLNSNQPQHF. The CDR3 nucleotides read TGTGCCAGCAGCTTATATCTAAATAGCAATCAGCCCCAGCATTTT.

This clonotype was counted ten times or more. The chain employs TRBV28 and TRBJ1-3, with a possible D match to TRBD1 (5 bases). The CDR3 spans 17 residues. Trimming took 3 bases from V and 0 from J, leaving 15 bases between them. Per the germline V gene, CDR1 is MDHEN and CDR2 is SYDVKM. CDR3 sequence: CASSFLGDAGSGNTIYF. For the CDR3, the DNA is TGTGCCAGCAGTTTTCTCGGGGACGCGGGCTCTGGAAACACCATATATTTT.